This is a list of T cell receptor beta chains from one sample in a study of beta chain features in type 1 diabetes. Here immunoSEQ multiplex PCR was the method, and the copy in TCRdb shows in-frame clones only, minus some. The sample lists just over 150,000 clones; over 8.5% were seen once. Sample: central memory CD4+ T cells from blood. These receptors were collected from a man aged 18 to 30 in good health. Each CDR3 is given with its conserved first and last residue. D genes are given only for firm matches. The listing skips clone size in some rows; elsewhere it reads once, few, many or a size class.

v_call,d_call,j_call,clone_size,cdr3_aa,cdr3_nt
TRBV4-1,TRBD1,TRBJ2-1,few,CASSQDTGTGRRNEQFF,TGCGCCAGCAGCCAGGATACCGGGACAGGGAGGAGGAATGAGCAGTTCTTC
TRBV15,-,TRBJ2-7,many,CATKAERGAGVHEQYF,TGTGCCACCAAAGCAGAGAGGGGCGCAGGGGTGCACGAGCAGTACTTC
TRBV29-1,-,TRBJ2-1,-,CSVEDRIGNEQFF,TGCAGCGTTGAAGATCGAATAGGCAATGAGCAGTTCTTC
TRBV29-1,-,TRBJ2-5,few,CSVAAAQETQYF,TGCAGCGTTGCGGCAGCTCAAGAGACCCAGTACTTC
TRBV7-3,TRBD2,TRBJ2-5,few,CASSLGGLAQETQYF,TGTGCCAGCAGCCTGGGAGGACTAGCCCAAGAGACCCAGTACTTC
TRBV29-1,-,TRBJ2-7,few,CSVLLTRDQYEQYF,TGCAGCGTTCTTCTGACCCGGGACCAATACGAGCAGTACTTC
TRBV7-2,TRBD1,TRBJ2-1,few,CASSQDRGEYNEQFF,TGTGCCAGCAGCCAGGACAGGGGGGAATACAATGAGCAGTTCTTC
TRBV6-4,-,TRBJ1-1,-,CASSSTGGGTEAFF,TGTGCCAGCAGCAGTACAGGTGGGGGGACTGAAGCTTTCTTT
TRBV12-2,-,TRBJ2-3,few,CASRLPGTSGTDTQYF,TGTGCAAGTCGCTTACCCGGGACTAGCGGCACAGATACGCAGTATTTT
TRBV10-3,TRBD1,TRBJ1-6,many,CAGRTGGNSPLHF,TGTGCCGGCCGGACAGGGGGTAATTCACCCCTCCACTTT
TRBV7-9,-,TRBJ1-6,few,CASSLEEEWPLHF,TGTGCCAGCAGCTTGGAGGAGGAGTGGCCCCTCCACTTT
TRBV5-8,-,TRBJ1-1,few,CASTRSVYEEAFF,TGTGCCAGCACCAGAAGCGTATACGAGGAAGCTTTCTTT
TRBV9,-,TRBJ2-6,-,CASSVDNRVGGANVLTF,TGTGCCAGCAGCGTAGATAACAGGGTCGGTGGGGCCAACGTCCTGACTTTC
TRBV6-5,-,TRBJ2-1,few,CAISRGGPGGEQFF,TGTGCCATCAGTCGTGGAGGACCGGGTGGTGAGCAGTTCTTC
TRBV25-1,TRBD1,TRBJ1-2,-,CASSEVPGQGRSYYGYTF,TGTGCCAGCAGTGAAGTACCGGGACAGGGGAGGTCTTACTATGGCTACACCTTC
TRBV4-1,-,TRBJ2-5,few,CASSQITGGLETQYF,TGCGCCAGCAGCCAAATCACAGGAGGTTTGGAGACCCAGTACTTC
TRBV7-2,-,TRBJ1-2,once,CASSLAPRANYGYTF,TGTGCCAGCAGCTTAGCGCCAAGGGCTAACTATGGCTACACCTTC